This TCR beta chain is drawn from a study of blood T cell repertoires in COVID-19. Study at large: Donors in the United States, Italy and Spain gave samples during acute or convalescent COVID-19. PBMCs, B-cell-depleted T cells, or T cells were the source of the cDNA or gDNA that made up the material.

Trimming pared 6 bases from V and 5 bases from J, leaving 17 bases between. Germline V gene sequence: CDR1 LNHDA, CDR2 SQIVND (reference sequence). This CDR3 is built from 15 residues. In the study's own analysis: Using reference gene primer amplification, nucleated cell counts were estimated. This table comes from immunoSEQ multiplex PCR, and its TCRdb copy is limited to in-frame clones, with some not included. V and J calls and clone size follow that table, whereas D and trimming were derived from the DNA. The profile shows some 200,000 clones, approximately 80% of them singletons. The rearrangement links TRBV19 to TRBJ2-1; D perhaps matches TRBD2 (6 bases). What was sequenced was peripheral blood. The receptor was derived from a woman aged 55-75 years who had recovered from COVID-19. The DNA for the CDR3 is TGTGCCAGTAGCGGACGGAGGGGATGGGACAATGAGCAGTTCTTC. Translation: CASSGRRGWDNEQFF.